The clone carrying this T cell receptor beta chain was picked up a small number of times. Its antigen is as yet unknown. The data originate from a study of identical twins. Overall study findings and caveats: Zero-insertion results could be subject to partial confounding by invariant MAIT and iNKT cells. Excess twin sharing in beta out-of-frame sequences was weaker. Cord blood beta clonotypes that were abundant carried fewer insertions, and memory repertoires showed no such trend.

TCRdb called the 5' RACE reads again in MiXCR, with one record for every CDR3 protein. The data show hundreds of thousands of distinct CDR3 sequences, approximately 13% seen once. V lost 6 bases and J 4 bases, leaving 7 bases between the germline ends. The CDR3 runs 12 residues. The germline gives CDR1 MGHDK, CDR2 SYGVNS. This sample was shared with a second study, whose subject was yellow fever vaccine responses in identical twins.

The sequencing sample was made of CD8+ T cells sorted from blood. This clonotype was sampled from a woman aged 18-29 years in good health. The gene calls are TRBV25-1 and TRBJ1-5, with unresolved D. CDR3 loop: CASREGNQPQHF. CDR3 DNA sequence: TGTGCCAGCAGGGAGGGTAATCAGCCCCAGCATTTT.